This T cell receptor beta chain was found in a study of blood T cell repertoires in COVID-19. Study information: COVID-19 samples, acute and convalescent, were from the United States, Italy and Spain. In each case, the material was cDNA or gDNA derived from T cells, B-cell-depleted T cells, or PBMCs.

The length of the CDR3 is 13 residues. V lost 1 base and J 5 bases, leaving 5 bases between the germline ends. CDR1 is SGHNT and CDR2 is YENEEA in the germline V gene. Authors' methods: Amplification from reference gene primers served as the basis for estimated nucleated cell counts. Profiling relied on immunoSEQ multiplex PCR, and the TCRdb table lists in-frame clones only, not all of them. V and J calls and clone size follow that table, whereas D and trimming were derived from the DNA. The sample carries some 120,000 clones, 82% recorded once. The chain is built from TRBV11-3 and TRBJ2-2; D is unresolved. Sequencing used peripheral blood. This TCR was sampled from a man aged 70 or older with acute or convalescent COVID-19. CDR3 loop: CASSLGQTGELFF. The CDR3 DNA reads TGTGCCAGCAGCTTAGGTCAAACCGGGGAGCTGTTTTTT.